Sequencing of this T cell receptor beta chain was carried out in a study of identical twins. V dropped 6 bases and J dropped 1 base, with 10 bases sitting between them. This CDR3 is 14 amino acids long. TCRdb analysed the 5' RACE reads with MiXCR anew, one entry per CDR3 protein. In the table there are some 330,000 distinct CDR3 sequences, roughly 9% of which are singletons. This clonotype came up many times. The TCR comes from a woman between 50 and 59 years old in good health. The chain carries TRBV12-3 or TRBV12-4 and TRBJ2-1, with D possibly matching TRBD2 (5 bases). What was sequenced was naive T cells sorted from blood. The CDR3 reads CASSLSGSYNEQFF. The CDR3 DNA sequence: TGTGCCAGCAGCTTATCGGGATCCTACAATGAGCAGTTCTTC.